This entry lists 10 T cell receptor beta chains sequenced from one sample in a study of control samples from healthy donors and cancer patients (dated by TCRdb to 2018 to 2021). Libraries were built with the immunoSEQ multiplex PCR assay. TCRdb took over this immuneACCESS table, retaining in-frame rearrangements with V and J assigned. Such tables are incomplete; in checked studies, under half of the missing clones stem from an unresolved V gene, and the remainder is unexplained. This sample comprises 150,000 to 180,000 clones, nearly 95% of them detected only once. The ten largest clonotypes hold approximately 2.5% of the sample. Sequencing used blood. The receptors originated from a man aged 50-59 years in good health.

CDR3: CASSQRSTYEQYF. CDR3 nucleotide sequence: TGTGCCAGCAGCCAGAGGAGTACCTACGAGCAGTACTTC. The rearrangement joins TRBV3-1 (or the pseudogene TRBV3-2) to TRBJ2-7; D gene ambiguous. Germline CDR1 is LGHDT and CDR2 is YNNKEL (reference sequence). The CDR3 is made up of 13 amino acids. The ends were cut back, 3 bases at V and 2 bases at J, with 8 bases in the middle.

The chain combines TRBV2 with TRBJ2-7, with a possible D match to TRBD2 (5 bases). The CDR3 extends over 14 amino acids. Looked up from germline, CDR1 is SNHLY and CDR2 is FYNNEI. The ends were cut back, 5 bases at V and 3 bases at J, with 14 bases in the middle. Written as DNA, the CDR3 is TGTGCCAGCAGTCGGGTCCGGAGCGGCTACGAGCAGTACTTC. As protein: CASSRVRSGYEQYF.

This sequence joins TRBV9 and TRBJ2-7, with 12 bases aligning to TRBD1. Germline values: CDR1 SGDLS, CDR2 YYNGEE. This CDR3 contains 15 residues. Trimming at V came to 0 bases and at J to 7 bases, leaving 5 bases not matched to a gene. CDR3 in amino acids: CASSVAGQGAREQYF. CDR3 DNA sequence: TGTGCCAGCAGCGTAGCGGGACAGGGGGCGAGGGAGCAGTACTTC.

The chain couples TRBV5-1 to TRBJ1-4; 8 bases fit TRBD1. This CDR3 is 14 amino acids long. Trimming at V came to 2 bases and at J to 8 bases, leaving 5 bases not matched to a gene. Germline loops: CDR1 SGHRS, CDR2 YFSETQ. CDR3 sequence (DNA): TGCGCCAGCAGCTTTGGACAGGGAGGCGAAAAACTGTTTTTT. Protein sequence: CASSFGQGGEKLFF.

The chain carries TRBV6-1 and TRBJ2-4; 8 bases line up with TRBD1. The CDR3 spans 16 residues. The V and J ends lost 2 bases and 3 bases, in that order; junction bases with no gene match: 6. Germline-derived CDR1 and CDR2 are MNHNS and SASEGT. Here the CDR3 reads CASSEQGAGDKNIQYF. CDR3 DNA: TGTGCCAGCAGTGAACAGGGGGCAGGTGACAAAAACATTCAGTACTTC.

CDR3 nucleotide sequence: TGTGCCAGCAGTGAAGGACAGTCGCCCAATCAGCCCCAGCATTTT. Its protein is CASSEGQSPNQPQHF. The chain links TRBV6-1 to TRBJ1-5; possibly TRBD1 for D (5 bases). From germline, CDR1 is MNHNS and CDR2 SASEGT. CDR3 size: 15 residues. V was clipped by 1 base and J by 3 bases, with 10 bases between them.

About this clone: Within the sample, other DNA sequences also encode this same CDR3. The chain has TRBV28 and TRBJ2-5; D is possibly TRBD2 (5 bases). Germline lookup yields CDR1 MDHEN and CDR2 SYDVKM. Trimming took off 6 bases at V and 4 bases at J, with 9 bases between the two ends. This CDR3 is 12 amino acids long. The CDR3 sequence is CASREGGETQYF. The CDR3 nucleotides are TGTGCCAGCAGAGAGGGCGGAGAGACCCAGTACTTC.

This chain uses TRBV27 with TRBJ1-4; D remains unclear. The CDR3 is 14 amino acids. V shed 2 bases and J shed 8 bases, with 12 bases lying between them. Germline CDR1 is MNHEY and CDR2 is SMNVEV (reference sequence). The CDR3 DNA reads TGTGCCAGCAGTTTAAAAGGGCGAGAGGAAAAACTGTTTTTT. This codes for CASSLKGREEKLFF.

About this clone itself: This CDR3 is also generated by other DNA sequences in the sample. This sequence joins TRBV6-6 and TRBJ2-5, with TRBD1 identical over 10 bases. Germline V gene data show CDR1 as MNHNY and CDR2 as SVGAGI (reference sequence). Trimming at V came to 2 bases and at J to 0 bases, leaving 3 bases not matched to a gene. The CDR3 sequence is 16 residues long. The CDR3 loop reads CASSYPGQGYQETQYF. In DNA form, the CDR3 reads TGTGCCAGCAGTTACCCGGGACAGGGGTACCAAGAGACCCAGTACTTC.

This chain connects TRBV3-1 (or the pseudogene TRBV3-2) to TRBJ1-2; 9 bases are shared with TRBD1. The CDR3 is 14 residues long. Germline V gene lookup returns CDR1 LGHDT and CDR2 YNNKEL (reference sequence). J lost 7 bases, V lost 4 bases, and 7 bases had no gene match. The CDR3 region is CASSPQTGGVGYTF. The CDR3 bases are TGTGCCAGCAGCCCTCAAACAGGGGGCGTTGGCTACACCTTC.